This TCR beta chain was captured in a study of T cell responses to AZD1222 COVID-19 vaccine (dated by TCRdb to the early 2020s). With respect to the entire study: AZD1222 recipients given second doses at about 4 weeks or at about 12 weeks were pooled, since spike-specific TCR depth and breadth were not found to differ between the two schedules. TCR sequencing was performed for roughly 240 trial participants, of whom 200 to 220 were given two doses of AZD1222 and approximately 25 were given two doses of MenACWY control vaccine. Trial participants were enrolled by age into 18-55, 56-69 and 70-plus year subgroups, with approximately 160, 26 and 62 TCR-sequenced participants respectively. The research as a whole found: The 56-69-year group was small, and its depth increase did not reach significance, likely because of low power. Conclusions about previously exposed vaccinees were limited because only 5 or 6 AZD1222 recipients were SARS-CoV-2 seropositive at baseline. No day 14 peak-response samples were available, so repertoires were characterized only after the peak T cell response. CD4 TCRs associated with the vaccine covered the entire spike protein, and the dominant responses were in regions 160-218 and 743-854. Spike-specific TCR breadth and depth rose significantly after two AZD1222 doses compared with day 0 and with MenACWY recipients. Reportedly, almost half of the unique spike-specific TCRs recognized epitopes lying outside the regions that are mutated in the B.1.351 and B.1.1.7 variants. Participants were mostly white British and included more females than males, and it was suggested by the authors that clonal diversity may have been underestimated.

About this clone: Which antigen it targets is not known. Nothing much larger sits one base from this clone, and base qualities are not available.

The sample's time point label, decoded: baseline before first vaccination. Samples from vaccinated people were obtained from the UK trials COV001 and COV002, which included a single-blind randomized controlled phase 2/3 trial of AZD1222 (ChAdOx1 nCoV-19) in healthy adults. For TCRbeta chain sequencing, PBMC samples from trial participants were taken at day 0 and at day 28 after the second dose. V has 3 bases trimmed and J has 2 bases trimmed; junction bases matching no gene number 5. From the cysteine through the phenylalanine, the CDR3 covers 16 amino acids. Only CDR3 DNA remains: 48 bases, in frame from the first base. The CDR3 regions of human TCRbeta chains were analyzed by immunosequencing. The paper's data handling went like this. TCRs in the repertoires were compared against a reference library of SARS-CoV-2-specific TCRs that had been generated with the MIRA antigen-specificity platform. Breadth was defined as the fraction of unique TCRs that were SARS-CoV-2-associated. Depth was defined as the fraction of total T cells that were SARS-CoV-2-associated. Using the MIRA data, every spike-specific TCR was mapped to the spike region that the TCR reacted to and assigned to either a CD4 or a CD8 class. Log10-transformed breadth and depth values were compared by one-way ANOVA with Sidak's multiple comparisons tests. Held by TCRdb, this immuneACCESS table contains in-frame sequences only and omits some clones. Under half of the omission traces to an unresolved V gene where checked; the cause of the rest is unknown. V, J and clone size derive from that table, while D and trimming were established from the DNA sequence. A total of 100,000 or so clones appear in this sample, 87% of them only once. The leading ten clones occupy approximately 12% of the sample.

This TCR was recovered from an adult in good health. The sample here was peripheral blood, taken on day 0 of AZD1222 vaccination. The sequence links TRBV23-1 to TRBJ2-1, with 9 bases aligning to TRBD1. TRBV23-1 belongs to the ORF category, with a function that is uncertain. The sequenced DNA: TGCGCCAGCAGTCATCGGACAGGGGTCCCCTACAATGAGCAGTTCTTC. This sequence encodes CASSHRTGVPYNEQFF.